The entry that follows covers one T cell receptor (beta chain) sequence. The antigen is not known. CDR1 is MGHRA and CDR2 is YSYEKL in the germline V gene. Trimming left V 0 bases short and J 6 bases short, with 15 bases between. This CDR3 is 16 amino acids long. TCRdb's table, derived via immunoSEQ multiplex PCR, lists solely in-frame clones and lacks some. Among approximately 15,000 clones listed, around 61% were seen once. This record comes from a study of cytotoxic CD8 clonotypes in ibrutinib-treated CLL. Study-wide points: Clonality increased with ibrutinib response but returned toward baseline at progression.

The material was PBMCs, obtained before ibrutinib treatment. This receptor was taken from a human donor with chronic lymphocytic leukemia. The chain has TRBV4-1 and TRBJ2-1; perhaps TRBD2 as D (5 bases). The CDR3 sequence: CASSQDGDYPLNEQFF. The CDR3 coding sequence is TGCGCCAGCAGCCAAGATGGAGACTACCCACTCAATGAGCAGTTCTTC.